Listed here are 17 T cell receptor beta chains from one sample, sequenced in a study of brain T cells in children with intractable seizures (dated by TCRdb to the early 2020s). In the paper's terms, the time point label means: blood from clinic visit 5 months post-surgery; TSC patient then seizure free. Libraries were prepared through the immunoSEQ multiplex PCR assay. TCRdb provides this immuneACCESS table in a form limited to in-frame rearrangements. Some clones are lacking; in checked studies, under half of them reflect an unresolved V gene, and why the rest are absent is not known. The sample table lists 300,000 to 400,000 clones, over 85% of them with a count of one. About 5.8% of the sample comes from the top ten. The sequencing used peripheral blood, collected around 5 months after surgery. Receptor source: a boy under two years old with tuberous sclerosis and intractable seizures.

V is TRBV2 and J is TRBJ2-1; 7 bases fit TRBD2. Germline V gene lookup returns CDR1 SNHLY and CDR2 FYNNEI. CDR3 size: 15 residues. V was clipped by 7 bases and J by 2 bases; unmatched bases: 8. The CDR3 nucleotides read TGTGCCAGCACTGTGGGCGGGAGCCCCTACAATGAGCAGTTCTTC. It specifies CASTVGGSPYNEQFF. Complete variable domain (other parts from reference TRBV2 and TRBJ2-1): EPEVTQTPSHQVTQMGQEVILRCVPISNHLYFYWYRQILGQKVEFLVSFYNNEISEKSEIFDDQFSVERPDGSNFTLKIRSTKLEDSAMYFCASTVGGSPYNEQFFGPGTRLTVL.

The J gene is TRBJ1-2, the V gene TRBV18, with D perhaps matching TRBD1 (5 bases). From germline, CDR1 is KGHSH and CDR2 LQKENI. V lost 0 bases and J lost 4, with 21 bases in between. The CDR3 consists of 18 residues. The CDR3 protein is CASSPPKGTERYFYGYTF. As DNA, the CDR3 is TGTGCCAGCTCACCACCGAAAGGGACCGAACGGTACTTCTATGGCTACACCTTC.

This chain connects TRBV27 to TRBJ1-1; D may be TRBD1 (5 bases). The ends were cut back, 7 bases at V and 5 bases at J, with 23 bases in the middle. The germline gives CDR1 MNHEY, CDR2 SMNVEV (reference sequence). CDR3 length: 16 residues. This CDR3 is CASTRIGRGSRTEAFF. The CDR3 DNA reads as TGTGCCAGCACCCGGATCGGGAGGGGCAGTCGAACTGAAGCTTTCTTT.

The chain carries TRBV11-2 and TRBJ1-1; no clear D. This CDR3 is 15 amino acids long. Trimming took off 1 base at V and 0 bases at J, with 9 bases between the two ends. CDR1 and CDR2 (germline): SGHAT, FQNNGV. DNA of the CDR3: TGTGCCAGCAGCTTAGCTTTAGGGATGAACACTGAAGCTTTCTTT. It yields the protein CASSLALGMNTEAFF.

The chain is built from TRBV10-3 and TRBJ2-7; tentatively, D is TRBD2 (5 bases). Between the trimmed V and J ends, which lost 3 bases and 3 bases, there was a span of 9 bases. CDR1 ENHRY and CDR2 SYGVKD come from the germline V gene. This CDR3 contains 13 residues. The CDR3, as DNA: TGTGCCATCAGTGAACCGGGAAACTACGAGCAGTACTTC. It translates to CAISEPGNYEQYF.

CDR3 DNA sequence: TGTGCTAGTGGTTTGGCAAATACAGGAAATAATTCACCCCTCCACTTT. Its protein is CASGLANTGNNSPLHF. This chain uses TRBV12-5 with TRBJ1-6, with D possibly being TRBD1 (5 bases). The CDR3 runs to 16 residues. With 1 base removed from V and 5 bases from J, the gap between germline ends came to 12 bases. CDR1 is LGHNT, CDR2 FRNRAP, per germline.

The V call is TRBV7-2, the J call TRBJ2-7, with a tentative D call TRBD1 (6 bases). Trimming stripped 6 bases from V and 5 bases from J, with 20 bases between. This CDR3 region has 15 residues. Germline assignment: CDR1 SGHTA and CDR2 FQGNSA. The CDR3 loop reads CASSLTGIWLHEQYF. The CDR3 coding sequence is TGTGCCAGCAGTTTAACAGGGATCTGGCTCCACGAGCAGTACTTC.

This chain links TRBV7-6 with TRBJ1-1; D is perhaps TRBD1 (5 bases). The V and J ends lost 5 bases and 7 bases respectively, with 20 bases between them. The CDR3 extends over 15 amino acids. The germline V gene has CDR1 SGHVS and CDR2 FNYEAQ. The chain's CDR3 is CASSPGDAGTGEAFF. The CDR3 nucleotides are TGTGCCAGCAGCCCTGGGGACGCCGGGACCGGTGAAGCTTTCTTT. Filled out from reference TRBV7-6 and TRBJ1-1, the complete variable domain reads GAGVSQSPRYKVTKRGQDVALRCDPISGHVSLYWYRQALGQGPEFLTYFNYEAQQDKSGLPNDRFSAERPEGSISTLTIQRTEQRDSAMYRCASSPGDAGTGEAFFGQGTRLTVV.

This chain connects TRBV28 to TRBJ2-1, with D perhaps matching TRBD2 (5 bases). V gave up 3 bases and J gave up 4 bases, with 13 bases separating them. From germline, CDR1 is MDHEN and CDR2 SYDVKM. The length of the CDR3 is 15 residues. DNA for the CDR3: TGTGCCAGCAGTTTTCGGCGACTAAGGTACAATGAGCAGTTCTTC. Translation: CASSFRRLRYNEQFF.

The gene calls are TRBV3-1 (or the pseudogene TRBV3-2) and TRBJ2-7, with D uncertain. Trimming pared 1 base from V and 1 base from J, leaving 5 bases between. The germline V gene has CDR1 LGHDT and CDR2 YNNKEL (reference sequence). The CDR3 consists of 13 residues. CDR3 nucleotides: TGTGCCAGCAGCCAAGTCGGGTCCTACGAGCAGTACTTC. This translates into CASSQVGSYEQYF.

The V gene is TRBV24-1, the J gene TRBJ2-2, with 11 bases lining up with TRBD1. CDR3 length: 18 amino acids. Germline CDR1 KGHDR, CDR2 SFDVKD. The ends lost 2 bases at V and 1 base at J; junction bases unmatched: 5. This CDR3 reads CATSDSRGQGVNTGELFF. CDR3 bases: TGTGCCACCAGTGATTCTAGGGGACAGGGGGTGAACACCGGGGAGCTGTTTTTT.

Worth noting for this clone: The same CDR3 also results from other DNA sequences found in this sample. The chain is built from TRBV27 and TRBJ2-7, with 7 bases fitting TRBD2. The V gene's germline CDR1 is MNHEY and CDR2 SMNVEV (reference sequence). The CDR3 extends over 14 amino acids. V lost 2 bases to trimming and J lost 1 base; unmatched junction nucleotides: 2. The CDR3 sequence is CASSLGAGSYEQYF. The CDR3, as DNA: TGTGCCAGCAGTTTAGGAGCGGGATCCTACGAGCAGTACTTC.

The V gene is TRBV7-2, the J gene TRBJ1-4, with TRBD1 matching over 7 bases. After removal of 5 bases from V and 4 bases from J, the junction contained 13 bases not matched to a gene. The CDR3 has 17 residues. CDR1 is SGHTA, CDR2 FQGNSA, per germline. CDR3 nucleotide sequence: TGTGCCAGCAGCCTTCGGACAGGCCCTCCCTATAATGAAAAACTGTTTTTT. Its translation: CASSLRTGPPYNEKLFF.

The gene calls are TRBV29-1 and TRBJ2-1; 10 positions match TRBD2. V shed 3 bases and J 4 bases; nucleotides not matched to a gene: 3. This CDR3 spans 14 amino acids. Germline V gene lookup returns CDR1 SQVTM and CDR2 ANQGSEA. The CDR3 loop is CSVDRTSGYNEQFF. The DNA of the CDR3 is TGCAGCGTTGATCGGACTAGCGGTTACAATGAGCAGTTCTTC.

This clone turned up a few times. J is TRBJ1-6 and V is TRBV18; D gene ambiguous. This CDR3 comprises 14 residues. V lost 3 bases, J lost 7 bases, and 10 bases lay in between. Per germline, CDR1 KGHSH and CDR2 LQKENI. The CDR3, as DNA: TGTGCCAGCTCACCTTCGGTAACAAATTCACCCCTCCACTTT. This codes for CASSPSVTNSPLHF.

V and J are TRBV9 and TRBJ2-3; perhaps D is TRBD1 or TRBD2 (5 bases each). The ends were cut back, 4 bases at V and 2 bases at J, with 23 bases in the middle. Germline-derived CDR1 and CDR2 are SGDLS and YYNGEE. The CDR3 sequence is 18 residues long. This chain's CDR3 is CASSPSGTQGSLTDTQYF. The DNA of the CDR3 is TGTGCCAGCAGCCCGAGTGGGACGCAGGGTTCCCTCACAGATACGCAGTATTTT. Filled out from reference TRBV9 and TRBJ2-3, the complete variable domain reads DSGVTQTPKHLITATGQRVTLRCSPRSGDLSVYWYQQSLDQGLQFLIQYYNGEERAKGNILERFSAQQFPDLHSELNLSSLELGDSALYFCASSPSGTQGSLTDTQYFGPGTRLTVL.

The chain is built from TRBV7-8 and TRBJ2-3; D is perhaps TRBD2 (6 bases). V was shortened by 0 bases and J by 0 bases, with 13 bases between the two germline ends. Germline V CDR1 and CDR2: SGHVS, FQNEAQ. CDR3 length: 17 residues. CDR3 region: CASSLAGGAPSTDTQYF. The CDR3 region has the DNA TGTGCCAGCAGCTTAGCCGGCGGGGCCCCTAGCACAGATACGCAGTATTTT.